This T cell receptor beta chain is drawn from a study of tumour-infiltrating T cells in Burkitt lymphoma. For the study at large: Patients covered every epidemiological subtype of Burkitt lymphoma. Survival, overall and progression-free, tracked with productive clonality. Study-wide findings and caveats: Several public clonotypes recurred in numerous Burkitt lymphoma patients.

CDR1 and CDR2 from the germline V gene are SGHDT and YYEEEE. This CDR3 has 11 residues. V was clipped by 0 bases and J by 13 bases, with 8 bases between them. Assay: immunoSEQ multiplex PCR; the TCRdb copy retains only in-frame clones and omits some. The table lists roughly 2,000 clones, approximately 15% of them singletons. This clone was seen a few times. Its antigen is unknown. The sequence was obtained from a human donor with relapsed Burkitt lymphoma. Input material: tumor tissue from a relapse. This chain joins TRBV5-6 and TRBJ2-1; D remains ambiguous. The CDR3 protein is CASSLEQNQFF. CDR3 nucleotides: TGTGCCAGCAGCTTGGAACAGAACCAGTTCTTC.